A selection of T cell receptor beta chains follows, all from one sample in a study of blood T cells in healthy people across ages. TCRdb redid the calling of the 5' RACE reads with MiXCR, one entry per CDR3 protein. The table includes nearly 800,000 distinct CDR3 sequences, roughly three fifths detected once. The material sequenced was blood. The receptors stem from a middle-aged man in good health. Both conserved end residues are part of each CDR3. D genes are given only for firm matches. Size is omitted from some rows. Given values are once, few, many or a class for expanded clones.

d_gene,abundance,j_gene,v_gene,CDR3aa,CDR3nt
.,few,TRBJ1-4,TRBV29-1,CSAKGTEKLFF,TGCAGCGCCAAGGGGACCGAAAAACTGTTTTTT
.,.,TRBJ1-2,TRBV15,CATSREQGNNYGYTF,TGTGCCACCAGCAGAGAGCAGGGGAATAACTATGGCTACACCTTC
.,.,TRBJ2-3,TRBV5-1,CASSPLSTHYTDTQYF,TGCGCCAGCAGCCCACTATCGACCCACTACACAGATACGCAGTATTTT
.,.,TRBJ2-7,TRBV7-9,CASSLDNTYEQYF,TGTGCCAGCAGCTTAGACAACACCTACGAGCAGTACTTC
.,.,TRBJ1-1,TRBV2,CASSPYTGNAAEAFF,TGTGCCAGCAGTCCCTATACAGGGAACGCAGCTGAAGCTTTCTTT
TRBD1,.,TRBJ1-1,TRBV6-5,CASSYQETGGTEAFF,TGTGCCAGCAGTTACCAAGAAACAGGGGGCACTGAAGCTTTCTTT
.,few,TRBJ2-7,TRBV4-1,CASSQPRIESEQYF,TGCGCCAGCAGCCAGCCGAGGATCGAGTCCGAGCAGTACTTC
TRBD2,.,TRBJ2-7,TRBV4-2,CASSQVLLAGRYEQYF,TGTGCCAGCAGCCAGGTCCTACTAGCGGGAAGATACGAGCAGTACTTC
TRBD1,.,TRBJ2-1,TRBV27,CASSFLWTGGVINEQFF,TGTGCCAGCAGTTTCCTATGGACAGGGGGGGTCATCAATGAGCAGTTCTTC
.,.,TRBJ2-1,TRBV5-1,CASSPPGVRGYNEQFF,TGCGCCAGCAGCCCCCCGGGGGTCCGGGGGTACAATGAGCAGTTCTTC
.,.,TRBJ2-7,TRBV3-1,CASSQAVPTGTEVYEQYF,TGTGCCAGCAGCCAAGCTGTACCGACCGGGACGGAGGTTTACGAGCAGTACTTC
.,.,TRBJ1-4,TRBV7-8,CASSQTGRGEKLFF,TGTGCCAGCAGCCAGACGGGGAGAGGGGAAAAACTGTTTTTT
.,.,TRBJ2-5,TRBV15,CATSRNDPSVETQYF,TGTGCCACCAGCAGAAATGACCCCAGTGTCGAGACCCAGTACTTC
.,few,TRBJ2-5,TRBV29-1,CSVGLGTQYF,TGCAGCGTTGGGCTAGGGACCCAGTACTTC
.,few,TRBJ1-6,TRBV27,CASTFGQGQNSYNSPLHF,TGTGCCAGCACCTTTGGGCAGGGACAAAACTCCTATAATTCACCCCTCCACTTT
.,.,TRBJ2-3,TRBV2,CAIRSGLGLGDTQYF,TGTGCCATACGAAGTGGACTGGGGCTGGGGGATACGCAGTATTTT
TRBD2,few,TRBJ2-4,TRBV9,CASSPAGGLAKNIQYF,TGTGCCAGCAGCCCTGCGGGGGGTTTAGCCAAAAACATTCAGTACTTC
TRBD2,few,TRBJ2-5,TRBV28,CASSYAASGGVWAGTQYF,TGTGCCAGCAGTTATGCGGCTAGCGGGGGAGTCTGGGCCGGGACCCAGTACTTC
.,.,TRBJ2-7,TRBV21-1,CATQSRTGGEYEQYF,TGTGCCACCCAATCTCGGACAGGGGGGGAGTACGAGCAGTACTTC
.,.,TRBJ1-1,TRBV6-6,CASSSRENTEAFF,TGTGCCAGCAGTTCTAGGGAAAACACTGAAGCTTTCTTT
TRBD2,few,TRBJ2-3,TRBV6-1,CASSLPTAGGRTDTQYF,TGTGCCAGCAGCCTCCCTACGGCGGGGGGGCGCACAGATACGCAGTATTTT
.,many,TRBJ2-4,TRBV7-2,CASSLETGTNIQYF,TGTGCCAGCAGCTTAGAAACCGGGACAAACATTCAGTACTTC
.,once,TRBJ2-5,TRBV21-1,CASSKGKETQYF,TGTGCCAGCAGCAAAGGGAAAGAGACCCAGTACTTC
.,.,TRBJ2-7,TRBV5-1,CASSLELRTEQYF,TGCGCCAGCAGCTTGGAACTAAGAACCGAGCAGTACTTC
TRBD1,.,TRBJ2-1,TRBV11-2,CASSTWGQGLNEQFF,TGTGCCAGCAGCACATGGGGACAGGGGCTCAATGAGCAGTTCTTC
.,.,TRBJ2-2,TRBV24-1,CATRAGNTGELFF,TGTGCCACCCGAGCGGGGAACACCGGGGAGCTGTTTTTT
TRBD2,.,TRBJ2-5,TRBV2,CASSSSGGATLEQYF,TGTGCCAGCAGCTCTAGCGGGGGGGCCACTCTTGAGCAGTACTTC
TRBD1,.,TRBJ2-7,TRBV7-9,CASSYLTGVGYEQYF,TGTGCCAGCAGCTACCTGACAGGGGTGGGTTACGAGCAGTACTTC
.,.,TRBJ1-1,TRBV5-1,CASSLGGSNADTEAFF,TGCGCCAGCAGCTTGGGCGGCAGCAACGCTGACACTGAAGCTTTCTTT
.,.,TRBJ1-2,TRBV28,CASTDGGNYGYTF,TGTGCCAGCACTGACGGGGGGAACTATGGCTACACCTTC
TRBD2,.,TRBJ2-1,TRBV29-1,CSVGQAGATEFF,TGCAGCGTTGGCCAAGCGGGAGCTACCGAGTTCTTC
TRBD2,.,TRBJ2-3,TRBV6-5,CASSYLGRGETDTQYF,TGTGCCAGCAGTTACTTGGGGCGGGGGGAAACAGATACGCAGTATTTT
.,few,TRBJ2-3,TRBV4-1,CASSQDARTGTDTQYF,TGCGCCAGCAGCCAAGACGCGCGGACCGGCACAGATACGCAGTATTTT
TRBD1,.,TRBJ2-1,TRBV29-1,CSVRDRGAEQFF,TGCAGCGTCCGGGACAGGGGCGCCGAGCAGTTCTTC
TRBD2,.,TRBJ2-5,TRBV25-1,CASGSSGRTQETQYF,TGTGCCAGCGGGTCTAGCGGTAGAACCCAAGAGACCCAGTACTTC
TRBD2,.,TRBJ2-5,TRBV3-1,CASSQAPGLAGGQETQYF,TGTGCCAGCAGCCAAGCACCGGGACTAGCGGGGGGGCAAGAGACCCAGTACTTC
TRBD2,.,TRBJ2-1,TRBV29-1,CSTLGGINEQFF,TGCAGCACCCTGGGAGGGATCAATGAGCAGTTCTTC
.,.,TRBJ1-1,TRBV4-1,CASTSPGGFEAFF,TGCGCCAGCACCTCCCCGGGGGGATTTGAAGCTTTCTTT
TRBD2,few,TRBJ2-1,TRBV7-2,CASSLLAGGGEQFF,TGTGCCAGCAGCTTACTAGCGGGGGGAGGCGAGCAGTTCTTC
.,few,TRBJ2-1,TRBV28,CASSSTTGRGAYNEQFF,TGTGCCAGCAGTTCTACTACGGGCAGGGGCGCCTACAATGAGCAGTTCTTC
TRBD1,.,TRBJ1-6,TRBV14,CASSQVSGGTYNSPLHF,TGTGCCAGCAGCCAAGTTTCAGGGGGGACCTATAATTCACCCCTCCACTTT